This T cell receptor (beta chain) was retrieved from a study of cytomegalovirus exposure and HLA in healthy donors. On this clone itself: Its antigen is unknown.

Broader study findings: The records held CMV serostatus as the only immune exposure information. In vitro testing confirmed a few CMV-associated chains as specific for CMV antigens. In a later analysis, a missense DCLRE1C variant was linked to TCR beta V- and J-gene trimming.

The PCR contained 60 Vbeta and 13 Jbeta primers. Sequencing used immunoSEQ multiplex PCR; TCRdb keeps in-frame clones, though not all of them. The profile shows approximately 120,000 clones, less than 80% of them singletons. This receptor was identified in a woman in her 50s in good health and CMV-seronegative. Sequencing was carried out using PBMCs.

CDR3 nucleotides: TGCAGCGTTGTCGTGGGGGGAAATGGTGAAGCTTTCTTT. It encodes CSVVVGGNGEAFF. The chain combines TRBV29-1 with TRBJ1-1; tentatively, D is TRBD1 (5 bases). Trimming took 4 bases from V and 7 from J, leaving 16 bases between them. CDR1 and CDR2 (germline): SQVTM, ANQGSEA. This CDR3 comprises 13 residues.